The subject of this entry is one TCR beta chain. The junction differs from germline at one of its ends, possibly a read error. The data originate from a study of technical replicates of blood from a handful of donors. The table came from immunoSEQ multiplex PCR; TCRdb's copy has only in-frame clones and leaves some out. There are over 50,000 clones in the sample; more than 85% occur only once, and 4.3% lies in the top ten. The CDR3 has 16 amino acids. CDR1 and CDR2 (germline): MNHNS, SASEGT. The V and J genes are TRBV6-1 and TRBJ2-5; 9 nucleotides align to TRBD2. The clonotype comes from a human donor in good health. Some clones in this sample may be carry-over from other donors' samples. Sequencing input: PBMCs. In DNA form, the CDR3 reads TGTGCCAGCAGGGAAGTGGGCGGGAGGGCCGGGGAGACCCAGTACTTC. This encodes CASREVGGRAGETQYF.